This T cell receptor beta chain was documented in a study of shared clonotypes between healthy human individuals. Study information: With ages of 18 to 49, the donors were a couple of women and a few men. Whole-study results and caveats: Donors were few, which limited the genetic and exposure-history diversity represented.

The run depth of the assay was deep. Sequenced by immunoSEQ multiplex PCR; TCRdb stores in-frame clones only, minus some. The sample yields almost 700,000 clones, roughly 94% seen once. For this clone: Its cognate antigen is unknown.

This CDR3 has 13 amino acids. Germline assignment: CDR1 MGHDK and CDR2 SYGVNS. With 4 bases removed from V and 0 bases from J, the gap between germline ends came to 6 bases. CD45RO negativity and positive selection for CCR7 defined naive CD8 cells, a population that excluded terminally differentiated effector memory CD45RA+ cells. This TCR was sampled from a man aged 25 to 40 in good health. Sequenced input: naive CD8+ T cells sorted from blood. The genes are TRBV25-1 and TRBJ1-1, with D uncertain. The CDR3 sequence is CASSGPLNTEAFF. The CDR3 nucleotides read TGTGCCAGCAGTGGACCCTTGAACACTGAAGCTTTCTTT.